This TCR beta chain was captured in a study of T cell repertoires in cytomegalovirus infection. Background on the study: CMV infection plus the matching HLA type was flagged by public TCR beta signatures. Regarding the study as a whole: CMV-specific HLA-C-restricted TCR beta clonotypes dominated the ex vivo response. CMV carriers having the relevant HLA were flagged by cumulative public TCR beta family frequency.

About this clonotype: Its matching antigen is unknown.

TCRdb fed the reads into MiXCR, producing one record per CDR3 protein. The top ten clones hold less than 9.5% of a sample with 630,000 or so distinct CDR3 sequences, approximately 25% of them seen once. In germline, CDR1 is SEHNR, CDR2 FQNEAQ (reference sequence). This CDR3 is built from 14 residues. V was pared by 5 bases and J by 7 bases, with 5 bases of the junction left unmatched. The chain couples TRBV7-9 to TRBJ2-1; the match to TRBD1 covers 10 bases. The sequencing input was CD8+ T cells from PBMCs. The origin of this receptor is a human donor in good health (CMV status not recorded). Some clones in this sample may be carry-over from other donors' samples. The CDR3 spells CASSPDRGRNEQFF. The CDR3 DNA reads TGTGCCAGCAGCCCCGACAGGGGGCGGAATGAGCAGTTCTTC.